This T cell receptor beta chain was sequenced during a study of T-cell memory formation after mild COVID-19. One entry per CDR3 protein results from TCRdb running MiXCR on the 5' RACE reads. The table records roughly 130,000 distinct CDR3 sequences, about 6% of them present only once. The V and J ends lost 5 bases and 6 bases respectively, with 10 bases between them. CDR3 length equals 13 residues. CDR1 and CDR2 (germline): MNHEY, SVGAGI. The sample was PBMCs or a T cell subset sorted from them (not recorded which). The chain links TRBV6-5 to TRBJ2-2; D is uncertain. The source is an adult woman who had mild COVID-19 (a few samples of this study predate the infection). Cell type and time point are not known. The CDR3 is CASSQFGSGELFF. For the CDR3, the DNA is TGTGCCAGCAGTCAATTCGGCTCCGGGGAGCTGTTTTTT.